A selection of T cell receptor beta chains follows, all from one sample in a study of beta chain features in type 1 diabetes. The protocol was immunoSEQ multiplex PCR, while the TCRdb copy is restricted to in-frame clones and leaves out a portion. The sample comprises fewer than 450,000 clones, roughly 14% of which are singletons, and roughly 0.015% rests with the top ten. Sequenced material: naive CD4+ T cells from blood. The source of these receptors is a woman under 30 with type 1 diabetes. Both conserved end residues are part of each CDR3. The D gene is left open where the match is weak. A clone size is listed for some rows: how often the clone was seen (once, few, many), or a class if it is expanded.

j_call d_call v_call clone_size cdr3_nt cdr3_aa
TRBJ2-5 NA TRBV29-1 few TGCAGCGTCGCCCAGGGGGGCGGAAAAGAGACCCAGTACTTC CSVAQGGGKETQYF
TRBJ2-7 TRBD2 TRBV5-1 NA TGCGCCAGCAGCTTGGGACTAGCGGGAGAGAACCGCTACGAGCAGTACTTC CASSLGLAGENRYEQYF
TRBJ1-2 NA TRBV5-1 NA TGCGCCAGCAGCTTGGGAGGGTCCCAAAACTATGGCTACACCTTC CASSLGGSQNYGYTF
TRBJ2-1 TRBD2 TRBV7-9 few TGTGCCAGCAGCCTAGGCGGGGGTCAGAACCACAACAATGAGCAGTTCTTC CASSLGGGQNHNNEQFF
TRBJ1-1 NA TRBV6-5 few TGTGCCAGCAGCTTACGCCGGGACACTGAAGCTTTCTTT CASSLRRDTEAFF
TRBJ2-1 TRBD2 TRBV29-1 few TGCAGCGTTGGGGGGAGGGGCAGCGAGAGGTACAATGAGCAGTTCTTC CSVGGRGSERYNEQFF
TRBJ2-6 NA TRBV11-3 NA TGTGCCAGCAGCTTACGGAGCTCTGGGGCCAACGTCCTGACTTTC CASSLRSSGANVLTF
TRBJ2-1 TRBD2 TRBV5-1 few TGCGCCAGCTCCGGGGCGGGAGGGCCCTCTGATGAGCAGTTCTTC CASSGAGGPSDEQFF
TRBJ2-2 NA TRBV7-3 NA TGTGCCAGCAGCTTAGCGAGGGTGGCGAACACCGGGGAGCTGTTTTTT CASSLARVANTGELFF
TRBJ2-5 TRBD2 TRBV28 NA TGTGCCAGCAGTCCCCTCGGGACTAGCCAAGAGACCCAGTACTTC CASSPLGTSQETQYF
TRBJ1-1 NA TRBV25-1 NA TGTGCCAGCATCCCTGAGATTAGTAGAGATGAAGCTTTCTTT CASIPEISRDEAFF
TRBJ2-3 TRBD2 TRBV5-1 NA TGCGCCAGCGCTAGCGGGAGCACAGATACGCAGTATTTT CASASGSTDTQYF
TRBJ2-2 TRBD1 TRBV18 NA TGTGCCAGCTCACCTGCGGGACAGGGATACACCGGGGAGCTGTTTTTT CASSPAGQGYTGELFF
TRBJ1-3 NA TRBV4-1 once TGCGCCAGCAGCCAAATCACATCTGGAAACACCATATATTTT CASSQITSGNTIYF
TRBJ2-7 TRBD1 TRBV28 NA TGTGCCAGCAGTTTGGCAAGATGGGGACAGGGGATCGACGAGCAGTACTTC CASSLARWGQGIDEQYF
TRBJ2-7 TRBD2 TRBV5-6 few TGTGCCAGCAGCGCCGGACTAGCGCCTAGTAAAAGCTCCTACGAGCAGTACTTC CASSAGLAPSKSSYEQYF
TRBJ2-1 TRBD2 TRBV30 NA TGTGCCTGGAGTGCGGGACTAGCGGGAGGTTTCTTC CAWSAGLAGGFF
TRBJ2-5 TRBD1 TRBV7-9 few TGTGCCAGCACCACCGGACAGGGCTTCCGGGAGACCCAGTACTTC CASTTGQGFRETQYF
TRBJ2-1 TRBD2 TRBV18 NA TGTGCCAGCTCACAATGGACTAGCGGGATTGGGGGTGAGCAGTTCTTC CASSQWTSGIGGEQFF
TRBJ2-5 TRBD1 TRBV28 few TGTGCCAGCAGTACCCCCCGGGGGATAGGGACAGGTAACCGGGAGACCCAGTACTTC CASSTPRGIGTGNRETQYF
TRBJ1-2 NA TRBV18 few TGTGCCAGCTCGCCTGGACAGCCCTATGGCTACACCTTC CASSPGQPYGYTF
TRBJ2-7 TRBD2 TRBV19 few TGTGCCAGTAGTACCCCGGGACTACCCTACGAGCAGTACTTC CASSTPGLPYEQYF
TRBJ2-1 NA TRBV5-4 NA TGTGCCAGCAGCTTGGAGTCAGCGGTTTCCTACAATGAGCAGTTCTTC CASSLESAVSYNEQFF
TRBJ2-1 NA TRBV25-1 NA TGTGCCAGCAGTGAATACACAGCATATCCCTACAATGAGCAGTTCTTC CASSEYTAYPYNEQFF
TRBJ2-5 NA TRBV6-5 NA TGTGCCAGCAGGGAGCTGTCGAGGGAGACCCAGTACTTC CASRELSRETQYF
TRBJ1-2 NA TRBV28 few TGTGCCAGCAGTTCCGGAGGAACGGGGTTCTATGGCTACACCTTC CASSSGGTGFYGYTF
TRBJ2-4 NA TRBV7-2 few TGTGCCAGCAGCTTAGCCGGGAACATTCAGTACTTC CASSLAGNIQYF
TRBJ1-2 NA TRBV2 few TGTGCCAGCAGTGAAGGGGGCGCGTTGGGCGGCTACACCTTC CASSEGGALGGYTF
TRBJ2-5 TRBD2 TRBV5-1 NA TGCGCCAGCAGCTTGGGACTAGCGGGAGGGGAGACCCAGTACTTC CASSLGLAGGETQYF
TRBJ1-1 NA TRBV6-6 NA TGTGCCATTTCCACCGGAGGTAACACTGAAGCTTTCTTT CAISTGGNTEAFF